A single sample gave rise to the 29 T cell receptor beta chains below, sequenced in a study of beta chain features in type 1 diabetes. Study-level results: Shortening of TCRB CDR3s, moderate but significant, appeared in all four CD4+ subsets of Type 1 diabetes patients.

Expressed TCRB transcripts got sequenced, as all isolated RNA was reverse transcribed. The method was immunoSEQ multiplex PCR; TCRdb's version includes in-frame clones alone and lacks a portion of them. The sample shows 50,000 or so clones, under 45% of them seen only once. No antigens are known for them. The sample consisted of Tregs from blood. Every receptor here comes from a man aged 30-40 years with type 1 diabetes.

The rearrangement joins TRBV7-9 to TRBJ2-2; 14 nucleotides line up with TRBD2. The trim removed 5 bases at V and 3 bases at J, leaving 5 bases unmatched. The CDR3 contains 17 residues. Looked up from germline, CDR1 is SEHNR and CDR2 is FQNEAQ (reference sequence). CDR3 sequence (DNA): TGTGCCAGCAGCAGGGGGACTAGCGGGAGTGACACCGGGGAGCTGTTTTTT. Its protein is CASSRGTSGSDTGELFF.

The V and J genes are TRBV28 and TRBJ1-2, with TRBD1 matching 9 bases. After removal of 10 bases from V and 7 bases from J, the junction contained 10 bases not matched to a gene. Germline V lookup: CDR1 MDHEN, CDR2 SYDVKM. The CDR3 loop spans 13 amino acids. The chain's CDR3 is CAIRDRVLAGYTF. DNA of the CDR3: TGTGCCATCCGGGACAGGGTGCTGGCTGGCTACACCTTC.

J is TRBJ1-3 and V is TRBV7-2, with D unclear. CDR1 is SGHTA and CDR2 is FQGNSA in the germline V gene. Deletions cut 7 bases from V and 4 bases from J, with 8 bases between. There are 12 residues in the CDR3. The CDR3 DNA sequence: TGTGCCAGCAAGCTCTCAGGAAACACCATATATTTT. This gives the protein CASKLSGNTIYF.

V and J are TRBV11-2 and TRBJ1-6, with D perhaps TRBD1 (6 bases). Trimming removed 4 bases at V and 8 bases at J, with 9 bases between. Germline V gives CDR1 SGHAT, CDR2 FQNNGV. The CDR3 spans 13 residues. The CDR3: CASSWDNDSPLHF. The DNA of the CDR3 is TGTGCCAGCAGCTGGGACAATGATTCACCCCTCCACTTT.

This sequence joins TRBV7-3 and TRBJ2-3; TRBD2 matches at 10 bases. The germline V gene has CDR1 SGHTA and CDR2 FQGTGA. CDR3 length equals 15 residues. V was pared by 3 bases and J by 6 bases, with 6 bases of the junction left unmatched. CDR3 nucleotide sequence: TGTGCCAGCAGCTTCGTAGCGGGAGGATACGATACGCAGTATTTT. It translates to CASSFVAGGYDTQYF.

CDR3 DNA: TGTGCCAGCAGTGACTGGCAGAACACCGGGGAGCTGTTTTTT. Translation: CASSDWQNTGELFF. The chain uses TRBV7-3 and TRBJ2-2; D unclear. This CDR3 spans 14 amino acids. CDR1 is SGHTA and CDR2 is FQGTGA in the germline V gene. The V and J ends lost 6 bases and 1 base respectively, with 9 bases between them.

V gene TRBV2 combines with J gene TRBJ2-1, with 11 nucleotides matching TRBD2. The CDR3 has 15 amino acids. V shed 7 bases, J shed 4 bases, and the junction held 6 bases outside the gene matches. CDR1 is SNHLY, CDR2 FYNNEI, per germline. This chain's CDR3 is CASKTGTSGYNEQFF. The CDR3 DNA reads TGTGCCAGCAAGACCGGGACTAGCGGATACAATGAGCAGTTCTTC.

This chain joins TRBV5-4 and TRBJ2-5; D is unclear. Between the trimmed V and J ends, which lost 4 bases and 4 bases, there was a span of 17 bases. Germline CDR1 reads SGHNT; CDR2 reads YYREEE (reference sequence). The CDR3 consists of 15 residues. CDR3 nucleotides: TGTGCCAGCAGCGATAGAGCCGGTTCCGGAGAGACCCAGTACTTC. Encoded protein: CASSDRAGSGETQYF.

This clone was seen a handful of times. This chain uses TRBV7-2 with TRBJ2-7; 11 bases agree with TRBD2. CDR3 length equals 14 residues. Per the germline V gene, CDR1 is SGHTA and CDR2 is FQGNSA. V gave up 2 bases and J gave up 3 bases; unmatched junction bases: 0. CDR3 nucleotide sequence: TGTGCCAGCAGCTTAACTAGCGGGAGCTACGAGCAGTACTTC. Its translation is CASSLTSGSYEQYF.

The count of this clone is one. V usage is TRBV15 and J usage is TRBJ2-3, with 11 bases identical to TRBD2. Germline V CDR1 and CDR2: LNHNV, YYDKDF (reference sequence). The CDR3 length is 16 residues. Trimming removed 3 bases from V and 6 bases from J; junction bases left unmatched: 8. In DNA form, the CDR3 reads TGTGCCACCAGCAGCCAACTAGCGGGAGATTTCGATACGCAGTATTTT. This codes for CATSSQLAGDFDTQYF.

This clone showed up just a few times. V gene TRBV29-1 combines with J gene TRBJ2-3, with D possibly TRBD1 on 5 matching bases. Trimming stripped 5 bases from V and 0 bases from J, with 9 bases between. Looked up from germline, CDR1 is SQVTM and CDR2 is ANQGSEA. The CDR3 extends over 13 amino acids. The CDR3 is CSVLRQSTDTQYF. CDR3 DNA: TGCAGCGTTCTCAGACAGAGCACAGATACGCAGTATTTT.

The CDR3 loop reads CASSPMDSAYSYEQYF. The CDR3 bases are TGTGCCAGCAGCCCCATGGACAGTGCCTATTCCTACGAGCAGTACTTC. V and J are TRBV7-9 and TRBJ2-7; possibly TRBD1 for D (6 bases). Deletions cut 5 bases from V and 1 base from J, with 18 bases between. The CDR3 is made up of 16 amino acids. CDR1 and CDR2 from the germline V gene are SEHNR and FQNEAQ (reference sequence).

V usage is TRBV7-2 and J usage is TRBJ2-1; TRBD2 matches 8 bases. Trimming cost V 1 base and J 12 bases; bases outside gene matches: 11. The CDR3 is 15 residues long. The V gene's germline CDR1 is SGHTA and CDR2 FQGNSA. CDR3 sequence reads: CASSLGSGVSNAQFF. The CDR3 bases are TGTGCCAGCAGCTTAGGTAGCGGGGTTTCTAACGCGCAGTTCTTC.

This clone was seen more than once but under ten times. The chain recombines TRBV23-1 with TRBJ2-1; tentatively, D is TRBD1 (6 bases). TRBV23-1 counts as an open reading frame of uncertain function. CDR3 length: 15 residues. Trimming cost V 4 bases and J 3 bases, with 13 bases left between them. The CDR3 sequence: CASSLTEGDYNEQFF. CDR3 nucleotide sequence: TGCGCCAGCAGTCTAACCGAGGGGGACTACAATGAGCAGTTCTTC.

The table lists this clone with a few counts. The chain employs TRBV7-8 and TRBJ1-1; D possibly corresponds to TRBD1 (5 bases). The V gene lost 1 base and the J gene lost 1 base, with 10 bases spanning the gap. Looked up from germline, CDR1 is SGHVS and CDR2 is FQNEAQ. The CDR3 sequence is 15 residues long. The CDR3 loop is CASSLVQGSNTEAFF. The CDR3 DNA sequence: TGTGCCAGCAGCTTAGTTCAGGGATCGAACACTGAAGCTTTCTTT.

The chain carries TRBV4-1 and TRBJ1-5; 8 bases are shared with TRBD1. Trimming removed 4 bases from V and 3 bases from J; junction bases left unmatched: 5. CDR3 length: 15 residues. Germline CDR1 reads MGHRA; CDR2 reads YSYEKL. For the CDR3, the DNA is TGCGCCAGCAGCCGTGGACAGGGCCCCAATCAGCCCCAGCATTTT. It encodes CASSRGQGPNQPQHF.

V and J are TRBV29-1 and TRBJ1-1; D call uncertain. V lost 6 bases and J 8 bases, leaving 10 bases between the germline ends. The CDR3 has 10 amino acids. Per germline, CDR1 SQVTM and CDR2 ANQGSEA. The CDR3 nucleotides read TGCAGCGTCCGGGATCAGGAAGCTTTCTTT. Its translation is CSVRDQEAFF.

V usage is TRBV28 and J usage is TRBJ1-3, with a possible D match to TRBD1 (6 bases). Germline CDR1 reads MDHEN; CDR2 reads SYDVKM. This CDR3 is built from 15 residues. Trimming pared 7 bases from V and 0 bases from J, leaving 13 bases between. The CDR3 reads CASTPGQFSGNTIYF. CDR3 bases: TGTGCCAGCACCCCAGGACAGTTCTCTGGAAACACCATATATTTT.

The chain employs TRBV18 and TRBJ2-3; tentative D call: TRBD2 (5 bases). This CDR3 has 14 amino acids. The germline V gene has CDR1 KGHSH and CDR2 LQKENI. Trimming removed 3 bases at V and 2 bases at J, with 9 bases between. The CDR3 protein is CASSPTRDTDTQYF. The DNA of the CDR3 is TGTGCCAGCTCACCGACCCGGGACACAGATACGCAGTATTTT. Full variable domain (remainder filled in from reference TRBV18 and TRBJ2-3): NAGVMQNPRHLVRRRGQEARLRCSPMKGHSHVYWYRQLPEEGLKFMVYLQKENIIDESGMPKERFSAEFPKEGPSILRIQQVVRGDSAAYFCASSPTRDTDTQYFGPGTRLTVL.

This clone was picked up a small number of times. The genes are TRBV2 and TRBJ2-7, with 8 bases fitting TRBD2. CDR1 and CDR2 (germline): SNHLY, FYNNEI. The CDR3 extends over 14 amino acids. The J segment lost 5 bases and the V segment lost 5 bases, leaving 8 bases of the junction unmatched. CDR3 DNA sequence: TGTGCCAGCAGTCGATCCTGGCGGGGGGACGAGCAGTACTTC. Translating it yields CASSRSWRGDEQYF.

This clone was picked up a small number of times. This same CDR3 is encoded by further DNA sequences in the sample. J is TRBJ2-1 and V is TRBV7-3; the match to TRBD2 covers 7 bases. J gave up 0 bases and V 1 base, and 0 bases lay outside the gene matches. The CDR3 length is 15 residues. Per the germline V gene, CDR1 is SGHTA and CDR2 is FQGTGA. This CDR3 reads CASSLSGSSYNEQFF. DNA for the CDR3: TGTGCCAGCAGCTTAAGCGGGAGCTCCTACAATGAGCAGTTCTTC.

The rearrangement links TRBV7-2 to TRBJ1-5, with TRBD1 matching 7 bases. The length of the CDR3 is 14 residues. Germline V CDR1 and CDR2: SGHTA, FQGNSA. Unmatched junction bases numbered 6, after V lost 7 bases and J lost 3 bases. CDR3 coding DNA: TGTGCCAGCACCCCGACAGGGAACAATCAGCCCCAGCATTTT. It specifies CASTPTGNNQPQHF.

V usage is TRBV5-6 and J usage is TRBJ2-7, with D possibly matching TRBD2 (6 bases). From germline, CDR1 is SGHDT and CDR2 YYEEEE. V lost 4 bases to trimming and J lost 4 bases, with 12 bases between them. This CDR3 has 13 residues. DNA of the CDR3: TGTGCCAGCAGCCGCGGGGCCCTTTACGAGCAGTACTTC. Amino acid sequence: CASSRGALYEQYF.

CDR3 region: CASNPTGGRTEAFF. CDR3 bases: TGTGCCAGCAACCCAACAGGGGGCCGCACTGAAGCTTTCTTT. The V and J genes are TRBV6-1 and TRBJ1-1, with 9 bases that match TRBD1. Germline CDR1 reads MNHNS; CDR2 reads SASEGT. The trim removed 7 bases at V and 4 bases at J, leaving 7 bases unmatched. CDR3 length: 14 amino acids.

The rearrangement links TRBV15 to TRBJ2-2; tentative D call: TRBD1 (6 bases). Trimming took 5 bases from V and 1 from J, leaving 11 bases between them. CDR1 and CDR2 from the germline V gene are LNHNV and YYDKDF (reference sequence). This CDR3 is 15 amino acids long. CDR3 coding DNA: TGTGCCACCAGCGCCCGGGACAAGAACACCGGGGAGCTGTTTTTT. Amino acid sequence: CATSARDKNTGELFF. The full variable domain, its missing parts supplied by reference TRBV15 and TRBJ2-2, is DAMVIQNPRYQVTQFGKPVTLSCSQTLNHNVMYWYQQKSSQAPKLLFHYYDKDFNNEADTPDNFQSRRPNTSFCFLDIRSPGLGDTAMYLCATSARDKNTGELFFGEGSRLTVL.

CDR3 sequence: CASSTRLADSYEQYF. The CDR3 DNA reads as TGTGCCAGCAGTACCCGACTAGCGGACTCCTACGAGCAGTACTTC. The chain is built from TRBV6-1 and TRBJ2-5; 9 nucleotides agree with TRBD2. Near its end, the DNA agrees better with TRBJ2-7, so the J call may be wrong. Germline lookup yields CDR1 MNHNS and CDR2 SASEGT. This CDR3 has 15 residues.

V and J are TRBV29-1 and TRBJ2-2; 7 bases map to TRBD1. The germline gives CDR1 SQVTM, CDR2 ANQGSEA. This CDR3 region has 12 residues. Trimming cost V 6 bases and J 4 bases; bases outside gene matches: 2. CDR3 loop: CSVTGATGELFF. DNA of the CDR3: TGCAGCGTCACAGGGGCCACCGGGGAGCTGTTTTTT.

The chain uses TRBV5-6 and TRBJ2-7; TRBD1 matches at 8 bases. This CDR3 has 13 residues. The V segment lost 3 bases and the J segment 2 bases; nucleotides outside the gene matches: 1. Germline V gene lookup returns CDR1 SGHDT and CDR2 YYEEEE. The CDR3 protein is CASSWDRTYEQYF. CDR3 bases: TGTGCCAGCAGCTGGGACAGGACCTACGAGCAGTACTTC.

This clone has a handful of counts. J is TRBJ2-5 and V is TRBV10-3; tentatively, D is TRBD2 (6 bases). The V gene lost 6 bases and the J gene lost 4 bases, with 12 bases spanning the gap. Looked up from germline, CDR1 is ENHRY and CDR2 is SYGVKD. The CDR3 sequence is 13 residues long. The CDR3 region is CAIRGGIGETQYF. CDR3 nucleotides: TGTGCCATCAGGGGGGGAATTGGAGAGACCCAGTACTTC.